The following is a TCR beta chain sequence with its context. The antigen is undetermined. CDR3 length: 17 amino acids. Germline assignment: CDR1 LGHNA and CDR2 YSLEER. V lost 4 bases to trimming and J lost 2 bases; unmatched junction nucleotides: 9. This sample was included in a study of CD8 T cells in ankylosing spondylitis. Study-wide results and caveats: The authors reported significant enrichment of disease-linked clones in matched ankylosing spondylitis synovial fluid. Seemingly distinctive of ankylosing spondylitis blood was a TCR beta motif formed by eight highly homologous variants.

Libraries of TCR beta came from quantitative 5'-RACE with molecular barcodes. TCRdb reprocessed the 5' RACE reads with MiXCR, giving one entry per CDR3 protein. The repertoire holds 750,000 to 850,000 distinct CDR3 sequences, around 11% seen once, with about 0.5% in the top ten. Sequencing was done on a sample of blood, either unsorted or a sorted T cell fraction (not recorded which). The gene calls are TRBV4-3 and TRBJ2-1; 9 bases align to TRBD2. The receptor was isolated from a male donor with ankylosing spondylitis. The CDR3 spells CASSPRVAGGPYNEQFF. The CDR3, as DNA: TGCGCCAGCAGCCCAAGAGTCGCGGGAGGGCCCTACAATGAGCAGTTCTTC.